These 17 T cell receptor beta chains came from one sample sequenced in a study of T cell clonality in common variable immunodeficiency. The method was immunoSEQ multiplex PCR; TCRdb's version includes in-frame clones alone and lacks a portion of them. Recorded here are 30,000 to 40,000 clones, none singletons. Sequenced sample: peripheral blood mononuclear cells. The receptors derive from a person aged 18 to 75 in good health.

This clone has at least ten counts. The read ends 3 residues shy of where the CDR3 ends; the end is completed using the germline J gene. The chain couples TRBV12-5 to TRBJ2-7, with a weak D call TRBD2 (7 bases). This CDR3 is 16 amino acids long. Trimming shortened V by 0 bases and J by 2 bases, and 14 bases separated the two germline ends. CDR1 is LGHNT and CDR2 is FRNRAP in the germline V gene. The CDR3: CASGLVLRGGPYEQYF. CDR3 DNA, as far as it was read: TGTGCTAGTGGTTTGGTACTTAGGGGGGGGCCCTACGAG.

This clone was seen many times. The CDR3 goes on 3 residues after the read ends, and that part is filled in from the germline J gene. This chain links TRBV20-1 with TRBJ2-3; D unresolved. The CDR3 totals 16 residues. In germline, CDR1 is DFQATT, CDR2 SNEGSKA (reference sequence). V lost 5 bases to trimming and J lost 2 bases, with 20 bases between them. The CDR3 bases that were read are TGCAGTGCTCTACGGCAGGTCCCGATTTACACAGATACG. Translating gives CSALRQVPIYTDT. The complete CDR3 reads CSALRQVPIYTDTQYF.

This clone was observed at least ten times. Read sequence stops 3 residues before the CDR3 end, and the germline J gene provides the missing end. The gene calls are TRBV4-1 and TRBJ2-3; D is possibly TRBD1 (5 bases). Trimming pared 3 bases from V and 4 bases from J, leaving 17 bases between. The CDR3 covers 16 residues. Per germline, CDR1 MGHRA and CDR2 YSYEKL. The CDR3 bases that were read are TGCGCCAGCAGCCACGGCGGACAAGCCTTCGCAGATACG. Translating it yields CASSHGGQAFADT. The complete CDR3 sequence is CASSHGGQAFADTQYF.

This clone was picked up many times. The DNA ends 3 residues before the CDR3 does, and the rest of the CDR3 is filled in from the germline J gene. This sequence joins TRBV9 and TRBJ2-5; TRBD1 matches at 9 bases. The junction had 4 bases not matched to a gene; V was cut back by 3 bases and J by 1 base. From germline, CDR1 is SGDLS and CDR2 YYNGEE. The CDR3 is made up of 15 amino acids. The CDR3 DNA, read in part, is TGTGCCAGCAGCGCCCTACAGGGGGCCCAAGAGACC. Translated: CASSALQGAQET. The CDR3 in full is CASSALQGAQETQYF.

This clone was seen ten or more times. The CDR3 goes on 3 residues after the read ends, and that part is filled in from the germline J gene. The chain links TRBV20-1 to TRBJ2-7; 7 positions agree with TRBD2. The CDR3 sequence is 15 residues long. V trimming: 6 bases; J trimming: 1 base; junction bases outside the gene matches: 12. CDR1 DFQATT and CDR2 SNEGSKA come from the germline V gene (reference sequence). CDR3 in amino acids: CSAGRGASGSYEQYF. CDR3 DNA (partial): TGCAGTGCCGGACGCGGGGCTAGCGGTTCCTACGAG.

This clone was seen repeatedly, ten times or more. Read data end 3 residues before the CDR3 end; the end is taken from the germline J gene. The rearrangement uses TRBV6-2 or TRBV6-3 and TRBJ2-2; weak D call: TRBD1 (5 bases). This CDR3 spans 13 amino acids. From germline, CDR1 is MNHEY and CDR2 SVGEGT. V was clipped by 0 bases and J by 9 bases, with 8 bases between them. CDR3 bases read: TGTGCCAGCAGTTACTCAGGGGCCCGGGAG. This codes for CASSYSGARE. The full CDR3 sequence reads CASSYSGARELFF.

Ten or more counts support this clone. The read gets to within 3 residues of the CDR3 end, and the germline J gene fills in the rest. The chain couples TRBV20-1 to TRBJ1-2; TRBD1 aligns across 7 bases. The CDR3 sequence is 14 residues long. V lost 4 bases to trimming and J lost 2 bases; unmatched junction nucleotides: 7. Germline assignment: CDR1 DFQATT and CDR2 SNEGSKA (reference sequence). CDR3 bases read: TGCAGTGCTACTGACAGGGTCGGGAACTATGGC. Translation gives CSATDRVGNYG. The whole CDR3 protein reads CSATDRVGNYGYTF.

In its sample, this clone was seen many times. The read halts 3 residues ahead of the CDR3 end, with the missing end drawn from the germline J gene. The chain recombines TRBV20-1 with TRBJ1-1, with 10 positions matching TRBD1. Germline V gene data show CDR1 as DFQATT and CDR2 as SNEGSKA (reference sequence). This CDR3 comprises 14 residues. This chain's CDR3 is CSASRDRGLAIAFF. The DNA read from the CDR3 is TGCAGTGCTAGTCGGGACAGGGGATTGGCTATA.

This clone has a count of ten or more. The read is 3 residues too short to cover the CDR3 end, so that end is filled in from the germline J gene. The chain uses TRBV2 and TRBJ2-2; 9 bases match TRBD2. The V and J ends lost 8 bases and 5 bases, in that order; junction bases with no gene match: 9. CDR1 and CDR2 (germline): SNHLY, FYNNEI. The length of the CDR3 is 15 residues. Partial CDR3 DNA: TGTGCCAGCTTACTTAGCGGGAGCGGGACCGGGGAG. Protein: CASLLSGSGTGE. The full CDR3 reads CASLLSGSGTGELFF.

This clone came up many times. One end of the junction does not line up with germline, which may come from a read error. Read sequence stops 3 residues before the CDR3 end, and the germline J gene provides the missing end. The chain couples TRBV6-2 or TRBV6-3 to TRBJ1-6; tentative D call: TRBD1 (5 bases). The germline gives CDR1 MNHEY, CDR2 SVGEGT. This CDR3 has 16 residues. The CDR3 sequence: CASSYSETDYSSPLHF. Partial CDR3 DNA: TGTGCCAGCAGTTACTCGGAGACAGATTATAGTTCACCC.

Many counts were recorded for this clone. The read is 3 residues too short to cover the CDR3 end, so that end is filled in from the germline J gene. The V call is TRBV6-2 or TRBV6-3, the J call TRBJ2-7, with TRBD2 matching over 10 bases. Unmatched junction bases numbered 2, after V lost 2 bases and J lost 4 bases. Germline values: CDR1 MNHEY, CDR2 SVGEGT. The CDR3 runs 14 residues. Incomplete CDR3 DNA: TGTGCCAGCAGTTACGCTAGCGGGAGTTACGAG. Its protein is CASSYASGSYE. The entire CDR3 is CASSYASGSYEQYF.

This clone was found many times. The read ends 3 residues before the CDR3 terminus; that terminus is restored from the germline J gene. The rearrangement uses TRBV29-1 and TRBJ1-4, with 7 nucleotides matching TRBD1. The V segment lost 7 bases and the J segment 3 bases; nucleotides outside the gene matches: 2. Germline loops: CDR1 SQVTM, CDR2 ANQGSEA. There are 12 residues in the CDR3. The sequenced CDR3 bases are TGCAGCGCACAGGGGTCTAATGAAAAA. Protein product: CSAQGSNEK. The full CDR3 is CSAQGSNEKLFF.

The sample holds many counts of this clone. CDR3: CASSPGHSFGYGYTF. CDR3 bases read: TGTGCCAGCTCACCGGGACATAGCTTCGGCTATGGC. The chain couples TRBV18 to TRBJ1-2; possible D gene TRBD1, 6 bases. With the read ending 3 residues before the CDR3 end, the germline J gene is used to fill in that end. Trimming stripped 3 bases from V and 4 bases from J, with 15 bases between. Germline CDR1 KGHSH, CDR2 LQKENI. The CDR3 covers 15 residues.

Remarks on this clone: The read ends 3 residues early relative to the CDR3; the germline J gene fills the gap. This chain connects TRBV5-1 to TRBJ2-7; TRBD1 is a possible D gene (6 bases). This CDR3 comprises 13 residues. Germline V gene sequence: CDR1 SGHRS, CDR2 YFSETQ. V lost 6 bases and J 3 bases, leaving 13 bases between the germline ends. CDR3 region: CASKQDSFYEQYF. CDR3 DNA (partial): TGCGCCAGCAAGCAGGACAGCTTCTACGAG. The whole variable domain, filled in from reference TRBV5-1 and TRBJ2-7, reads KAGVTQTPRYLIKTRGQQVTLSCSPISGHRSVSWYQQTPGQGLQFLFEYFSETQRNKGNFPGRFSGRQFSNSRSEMNVSTLELGDSALYLCASKQDSFYEQYFGPGTRLTVT.

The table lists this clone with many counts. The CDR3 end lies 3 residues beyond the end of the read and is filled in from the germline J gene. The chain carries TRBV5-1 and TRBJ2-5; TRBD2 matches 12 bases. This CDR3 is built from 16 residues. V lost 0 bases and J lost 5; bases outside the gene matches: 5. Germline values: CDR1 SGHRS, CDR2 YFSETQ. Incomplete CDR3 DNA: TGCGCCAGCAGCTTGGGACTAGCGGGAGTATCTGAGACC. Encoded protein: CASSLGLAGVSET. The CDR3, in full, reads CASSLGLAGVSETQYF. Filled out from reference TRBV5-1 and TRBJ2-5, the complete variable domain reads KAGVTQTPRYLIKTRGQQVTLSCSPISGHRSVSWYQQTPGQGLQFLFEYFSETQRNKGNFPGRFSGRQFSNSRSEMNVSTLELGDSALYLCASSLGLAGVSETQYFGPGTRLLVL.

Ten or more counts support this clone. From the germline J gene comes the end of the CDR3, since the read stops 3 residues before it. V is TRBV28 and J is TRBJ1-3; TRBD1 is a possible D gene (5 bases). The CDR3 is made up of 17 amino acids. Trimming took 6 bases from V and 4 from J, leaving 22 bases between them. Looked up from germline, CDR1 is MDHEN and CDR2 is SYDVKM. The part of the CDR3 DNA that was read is TGTGCCAGCAGCACCCCGTACGACAGAATAGGAGGAAACACC. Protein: CASSTPYDRIGGNT. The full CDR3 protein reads CASSTPYDRIGGNTIYF.

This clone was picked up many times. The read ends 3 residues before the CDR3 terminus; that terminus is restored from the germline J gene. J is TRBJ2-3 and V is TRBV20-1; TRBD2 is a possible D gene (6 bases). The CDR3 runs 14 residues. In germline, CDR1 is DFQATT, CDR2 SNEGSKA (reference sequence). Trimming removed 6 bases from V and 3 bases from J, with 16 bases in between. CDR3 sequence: CSAVRLDFTDTQYF. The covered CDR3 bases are TGCAGTGCAGTACGACTAGATTTTACAGATACG.